The clone carrying this T cell receptor beta chain has ten or more counts. Its antigen is currently unknown. The sample belongs to a study of neurological immune-mediated disorders. The unsorted libraries originated from 2 million PBMCs kept at -80 C. Overall study results and limits: Across subjects, no CDR3 amino acid sequence appeared in expanded clones of more than one subject, a finding that suggested private repertoires in all groups.

Germline V gives CDR1 SQVTM, CDR2 ANQGSEA. This CDR3 is 15 amino acids long. V was cut by 5 bases and J by 8 bases, with 22 bases left in between. TCRdb re-called the 5' RACE reads with MiXCR, one entry per CDR3 protein. Of approximately 68,000 distinct CDR3 sequences in the sample, approximately 4.6% were seen once. The gene calls are TRBV29-1 and TRBJ2-1; a weak D match, TRBD1 (6 bases). Sequenced material: PBMCs. The sequence was obtained from a woman in her 70s with multiple sclerosis. CDR3 residues: CSVSLPRGRTYEQFF. The CDR3, as DNA: TGCAGCGTTTCCCTGCCCAGGGGCAGAACTTATGAGCAGTTCTTC.